The sequence of this T cell receptor (beta chain) was determined in a study of tumor-infiltrating lymphocytes in oesophageal squamous cell carcinoma. The CDR3 has 15 residues. The trim removed 3 bases at V and 1 base at J, leaving 3 bases unmatched. The germline V gene encodes CDR1 SEHNR and CDR2 FQNEAQ (reference sequence). TCRdb recomputed calls from the PCR reads with MiXCR, one row per CDR3 protein. The data contain more than 3,000 distinct CDR3 sequences, over 15% of them singletons. Many counts were recorded for this clonotype. The chain links TRBV7-9 to TRBJ2-3, with TRBD2 matching over 8 bases. Source material: esophageal tumor tissue. The clonotype originates from a male donor with esophageal squamous cell carcinoma. The CDR3 here is CASSFTSGGTDTQYF. In DNA form, the CDR3 reads TGTGCCAGCAGCTTCACTAGCGGAGGCACAGATACGCAGTATTTT.